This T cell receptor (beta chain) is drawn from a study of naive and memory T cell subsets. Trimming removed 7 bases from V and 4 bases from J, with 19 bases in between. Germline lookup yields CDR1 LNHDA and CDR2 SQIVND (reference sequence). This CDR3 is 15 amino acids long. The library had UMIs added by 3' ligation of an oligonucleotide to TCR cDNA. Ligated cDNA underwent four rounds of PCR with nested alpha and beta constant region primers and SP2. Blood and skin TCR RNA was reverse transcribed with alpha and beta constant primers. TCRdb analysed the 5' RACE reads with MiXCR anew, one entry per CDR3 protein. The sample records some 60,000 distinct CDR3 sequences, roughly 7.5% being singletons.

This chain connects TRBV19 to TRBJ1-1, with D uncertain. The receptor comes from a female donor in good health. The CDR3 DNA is TGTGCCAGTAAGACAAGGACCACCTTTTCCACTGAAGCTTTCTTT. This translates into CASKTRTTFSTEAFF.